The 2 T cell receptor beta chains given below trace back to one sample, sequenced in a study of blood T cell repertoires in COVID-19. Data came from immunoSEQ multiplex PCR; TCRdb stores just in-frame clones and leaves some out. The table includes 150,000 to 200,000 clones, 85% to 90% detected once. The source material was peripheral blood. Source of these receptors: a human donor in a cohort sampled during active COVID-19.

The chain employs TRBV15 and TRBJ1-5; 7 nucleotides agree with TRBD1. V lost 0 bases, J lost 3 bases, and 2 bases stayed unmatched. Germline V gene sequence: CDR1 LNHNV, CDR2 YYDKDF (reference sequence). The CDR3 is made up of 15 amino acids. CDR3: CATSRDTGDNQPQHF. Written as DNA, the CDR3 is TGTGCCACCAGCAGAGACACAGGGGACAATCAGCCCCAGCATTTT.

This rearrangement joins TRBV5-1 to TRBJ1-4; TRBD1 is a possible D gene (5 bases). Trimming left V 0 bases short and J 1 base short, with 13 bases between. The germline V gene encodes CDR1 SGHRS and CDR2 YFSETQ. The CDR3 runs to 17 residues. DNA for the CDR3: TGCGCCAGCAGCTTGGGGTCAGGGATAATAACTAATGAAAAACTGTTTTTT. Amino acids: CASSLGSGIITNEKLFF.